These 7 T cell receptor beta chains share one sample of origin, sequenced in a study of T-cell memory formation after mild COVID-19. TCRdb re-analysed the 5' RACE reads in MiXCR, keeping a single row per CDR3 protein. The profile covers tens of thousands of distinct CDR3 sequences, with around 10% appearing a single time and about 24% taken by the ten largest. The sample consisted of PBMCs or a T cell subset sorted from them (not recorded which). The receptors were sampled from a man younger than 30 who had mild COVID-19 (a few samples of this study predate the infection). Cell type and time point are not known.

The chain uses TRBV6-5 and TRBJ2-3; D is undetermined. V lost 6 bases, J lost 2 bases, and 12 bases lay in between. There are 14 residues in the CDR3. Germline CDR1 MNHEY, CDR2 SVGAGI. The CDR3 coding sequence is TGTGCCAGCAGCTTCAGGCTCTCCACAGATACGCAGTATTTT. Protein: CASSFRLSTDTQYF.

The CDR3 bases are TGTGCCAGTACGGAGGGCAACACCGGGGAGCTGTTTTTT. Protein sequence: CASTEGNTGELFF. The chain carries TRBV19 and TRBJ2-2; weak D call: TRBD2 (6 bases). V lost 7 bases and J lost 2, with 8 bases in between. CDR3 length: 13 residues. Germline assignment: CDR1 LNHDA and CDR2 SQIVND (reference sequence).

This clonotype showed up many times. DNA of the CDR3: TGCGCCAGCAGCCTCCAGAGCACAGATACGCAGTATTTT. It specifies CASSLQSTDTQYF. This rearrangement joins TRBV4-1 to TRBJ2-3, with D uncertain. Germline assignment: CDR1 MGHRA and CDR2 YSYEKL. V lost 4 bases and J lost 0, with 5 bases in between. The CDR3 covers 13 residues.

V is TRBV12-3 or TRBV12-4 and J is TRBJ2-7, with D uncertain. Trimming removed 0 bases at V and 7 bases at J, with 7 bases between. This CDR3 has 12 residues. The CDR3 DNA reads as TGTGCCAGCAGTTTAGCGCGGTGGGAGCAGTACTTC. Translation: CASSLARWEQYF.

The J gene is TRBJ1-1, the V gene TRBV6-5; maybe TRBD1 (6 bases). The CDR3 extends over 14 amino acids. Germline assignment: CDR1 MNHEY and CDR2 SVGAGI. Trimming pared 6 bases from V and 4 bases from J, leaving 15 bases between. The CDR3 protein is CASRGGFLGTEAFF. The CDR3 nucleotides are TGTGCCAGCAGGGGGGGCTTCTTGGGCACTGAAGCTTTCTTT.

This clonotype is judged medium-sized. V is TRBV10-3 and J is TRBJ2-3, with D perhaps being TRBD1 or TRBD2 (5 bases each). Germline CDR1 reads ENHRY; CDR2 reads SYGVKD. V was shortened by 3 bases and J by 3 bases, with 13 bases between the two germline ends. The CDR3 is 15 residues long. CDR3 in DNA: TGTGCCATCAGTGACCCCGGGACCCGAACAGATACGCAGTATTTT. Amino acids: CAISDPGTRTDTQYF.

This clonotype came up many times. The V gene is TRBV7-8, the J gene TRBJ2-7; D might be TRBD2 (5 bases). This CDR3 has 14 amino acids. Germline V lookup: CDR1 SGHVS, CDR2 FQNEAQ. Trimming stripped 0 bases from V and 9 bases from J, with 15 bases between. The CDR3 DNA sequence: TGTGCCAGCAGCTTAGCGGACGGGGTAGGGAGGCAGTACGTC. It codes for CASSLADGVGRQYV.